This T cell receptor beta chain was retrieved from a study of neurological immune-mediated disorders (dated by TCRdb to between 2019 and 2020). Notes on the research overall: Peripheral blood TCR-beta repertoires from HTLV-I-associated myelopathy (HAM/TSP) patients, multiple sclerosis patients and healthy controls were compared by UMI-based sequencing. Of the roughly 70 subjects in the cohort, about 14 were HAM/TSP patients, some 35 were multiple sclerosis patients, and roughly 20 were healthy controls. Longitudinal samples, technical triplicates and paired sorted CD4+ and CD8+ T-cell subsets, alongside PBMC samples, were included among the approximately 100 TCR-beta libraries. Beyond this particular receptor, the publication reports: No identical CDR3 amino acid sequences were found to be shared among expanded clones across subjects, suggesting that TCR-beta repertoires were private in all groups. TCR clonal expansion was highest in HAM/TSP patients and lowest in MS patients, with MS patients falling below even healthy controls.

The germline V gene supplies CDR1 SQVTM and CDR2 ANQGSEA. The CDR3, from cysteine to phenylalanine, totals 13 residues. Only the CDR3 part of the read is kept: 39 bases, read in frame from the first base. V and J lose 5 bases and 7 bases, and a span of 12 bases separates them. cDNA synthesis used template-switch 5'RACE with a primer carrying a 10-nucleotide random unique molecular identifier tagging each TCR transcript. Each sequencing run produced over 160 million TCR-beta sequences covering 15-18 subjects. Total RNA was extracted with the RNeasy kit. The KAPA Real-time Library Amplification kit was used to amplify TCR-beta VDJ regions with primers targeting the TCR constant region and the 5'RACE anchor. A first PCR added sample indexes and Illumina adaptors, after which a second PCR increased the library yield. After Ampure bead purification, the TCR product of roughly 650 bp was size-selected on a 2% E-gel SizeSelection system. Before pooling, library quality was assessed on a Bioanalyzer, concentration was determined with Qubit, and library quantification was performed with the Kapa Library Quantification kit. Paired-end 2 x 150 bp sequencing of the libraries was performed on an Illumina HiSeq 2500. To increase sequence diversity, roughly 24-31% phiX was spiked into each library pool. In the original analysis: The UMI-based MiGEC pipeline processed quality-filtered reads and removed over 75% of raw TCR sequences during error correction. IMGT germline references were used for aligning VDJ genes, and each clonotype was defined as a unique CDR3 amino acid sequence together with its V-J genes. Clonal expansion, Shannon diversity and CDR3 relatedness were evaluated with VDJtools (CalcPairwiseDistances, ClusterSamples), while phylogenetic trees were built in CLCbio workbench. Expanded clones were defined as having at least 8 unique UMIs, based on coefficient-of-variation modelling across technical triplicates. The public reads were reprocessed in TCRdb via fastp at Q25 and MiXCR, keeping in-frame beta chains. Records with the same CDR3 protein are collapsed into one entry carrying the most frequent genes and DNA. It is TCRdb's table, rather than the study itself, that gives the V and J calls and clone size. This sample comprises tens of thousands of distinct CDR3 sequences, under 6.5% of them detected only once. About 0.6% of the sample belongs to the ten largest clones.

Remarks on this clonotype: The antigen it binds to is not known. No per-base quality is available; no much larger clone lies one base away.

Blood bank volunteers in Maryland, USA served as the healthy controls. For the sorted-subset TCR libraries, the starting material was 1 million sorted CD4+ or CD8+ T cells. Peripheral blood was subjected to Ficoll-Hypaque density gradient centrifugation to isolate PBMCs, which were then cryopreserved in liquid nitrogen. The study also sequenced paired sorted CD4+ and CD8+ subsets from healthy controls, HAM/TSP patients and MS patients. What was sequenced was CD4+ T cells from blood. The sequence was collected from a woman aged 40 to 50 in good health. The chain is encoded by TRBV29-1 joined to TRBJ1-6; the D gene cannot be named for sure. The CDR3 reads CSVQLVENSPLHF. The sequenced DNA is TGCAGCGTTCAGTTAGTAGAGAATTCACCCCTCCACTTT. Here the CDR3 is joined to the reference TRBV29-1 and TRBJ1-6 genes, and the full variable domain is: SAVISQKPSRDICQRGTSLTIQCQVDSQVTMMFWYRQQPGQSLTLIATANQGSEATYESGFVIDKFPISRPNLTFSTLTVSNMSPEDSSIYLCSVQLVENSPLHFGNGTRLTVT.